The entry below gives a single T cell receptor (beta chain) sequence along with its context. V was clipped by 4 bases and J by 2 bases; unmatched bases: 4. CDR3 size: 16 residues. Germline CDR1 reads SGHDT; CDR2 reads YYEEEE. This record comes from a study of blood T cell repertoires in COVID-19. The overall study: Samples taken during acute and convalescent COVID-19 were collected in the United States, Italy and Spain. Sample material is recorded as cDNA or gDNA derived from T cells, B-cell-depleted T cells, or PBMCs.

Authors' processing steps: Amplification with reference gene primers provided the estimates of nucleated cell counts. Data came from immunoSEQ multiplex PCR; TCRdb stores just in-frame clones and leaves some out. V, J and clone size derive from that table, while D and trimming were established from the DNA sequence. This table holds around 300,000 clones, over 75% found once. The sample comprised peripheral blood. This receptor was obtained from a woman aged 65 to 85 with acute or convalescent COVID-19. V gene TRBV5-6 combines with J gene TRBJ2-5; TRBD2 agrees at 14 bases. The CDR3 is CASSIGLAGGQETQYF. The DNA of the CDR3 is TGTGCCAGCAGCATCGGACTAGCGGGGGGACAAGAGACCCAGTACTTC.